This is a list of T cell receptor beta chains from one sample in a study of OX40 agonist ivuxolimab in advanced cancers. TCRdb keeps only in-frame clones here, not all; method: immunoSEQ multiplex PCR. Of approximately 58,000 clones in the sample, 86% are singletons; the top ten hold over 2%. Sequenced here: CD4+ or CD8+ T cells sorted from blood, sampled in a trial of the OX40 agonist ivuxolimab. These receptors originate from an adult with an advanced solid tumor such as melanoma, head and neck, liver or kidney cancer. The conserved cysteine and the conserved F or W are not part of the CDR3 here. Fields, in order: clone size, J gene, V gene, CDR3 protein. Expanded clones get a size class; other rows say once, few or many, or leave the size out.

>-|TRBJ1-2|TRBV6-5
ASSVESNYGYT
>-|TRBJ2-5|TRBV5-6
ASSLALAGGIDQETQY
>-|TRBJ2-5|TRBV10-1
ASSEKWCSQY
>few|TRBJ2-2|TRBV7-9
ASSPRWAGHSTGELF
>-|TRBJ1-4|TRBV7-3
ASTNHQGGGGAREEKLF
>-|TRBJ2-3|TRBV7-6
ASSPLAGATDTQY
>-|TRBJ1-4|TRBV11-1
ASSLQGYNEKLF
>-|TRBJ1-1|TRBV10-3
AITLGGGTEAF
>-|TRBJ1-1|TRBV6-1
ASRGDRTRRTEAF
>-|TRBJ2-7|TRBV11-2
ASSRYGTGAYEQY
>-|TRBJ1-5|TRBV5-1
ASSSGQGTNQPQH
>-|TRBJ2-3|TRBV20-1
SASLRDTQY
>-|TRBJ1-1|TRBV7-3
ASSPMPGSEAF
>-|TRBJ1-3|TRBV6-5
ASSYSGHSGNTIY
>few|TRBJ1-6|TRBV6-1
ASNPDSKSDSPLH
>-|TRBJ1-5|TRBV15
ATTGAFNQPQH
>-|TRBJ2-7|TRBV28
ASSLMGGLQGGHEQY
>few|TRBJ2-3|TRBV5-1
ASSGGFEGWTDTQY
>-|TRBJ2-3|TRBV9
ASSVRVIADTQY
>once|TRBJ2-2|TRBV13
ASSNVLRRSNTGELF
>once|TRBJ2-5|TRBV7-6
ASSRGLAGAIPTQETQY
>-|TRBJ2-3|TRBV11-3
ASSLGQGNTDTQY
>-|TRBJ2-2|TRBV10-3
AISTSGTVNTGELF
>-|TRBJ2-1|TRBV5-1
ASSSSEGNNEQF
>-|TRBJ2-7|TRBV11-2
ASSLDPTGGNEQY
>once|TRBJ2-7|TRBV4-2
ASSLYPDGRYEQY
>-|TRBJ2-7|TRBV5-1
ASSYQQGPNEQY
>-|TRBJ1-2|TRBV19
ASSPPFGTGSTWT
>few|TRBJ1-3|TRBV7-9
ASSSQAGFGNTIY
>-|TRBJ1-2|TRBV6-5
ASSYPPDRGGLRT
>-|TRBJ1-1|TRBV2
ASSVQQNTEAF
>-|TRBJ2-2|TRBV30
AWSRDFGAGELF
>-|TRBJ2-4|TRBV7-2
ASSLQLGGTKNIQY